This is a list of T cell receptor beta chains from one sample in a study of cytomegalovirus exposure and HLA in healthy donors. Using immunoSEQ multiplex PCR, the repertoire was profiled, and TCRdb retains in-frame clones only, with some absent. The table includes some 140,000 clones, roughly four fifths detected once. The material sequenced was PBMCs. Receptors originate from a woman in her forties or fifties in good health and CMV-seropositive. CDR3s include the opening cysteine and the closing phenylalanine or tryptophan. The D gene is left open where the match is weak. Clone size appears in some rows only: once, few, many, or a class for an expanded clone.

clone size: NA
V gene: TRBV6-1
J gene: TRBJ2-7
D gene: NA
CDR3 DNA: TGTGCCAGCTGGATGGAGGGCTACGAGCAGTACTTC
CDR3 protein: CASWMEGYEQYF

clone size: NA
V gene: TRBV15
J gene: TRBJ2-1
D gene: NA
CDR3 DNA: TGTGCCACCAGCAGAGATCTAGCCCCGAACAATGAGCAGTTCTTC
CDR3 protein: CATSRDLAPNNEQFF

clone size: few
V gene: TRBV18
J gene: TRBJ2-1
D gene: TRBD2
CDR3 DNA: TGTGCCAGCTCACCTCTCGGGACTAGCGGGGATGGTAATGAGCAGTTCTTC
CDR3 protein: CASSPLGTSGDGNEQFF

clone size: NA
V gene: TRBV30
J gene: TRBJ2-7
D gene: NA
CDR3 DNA: TGTGCCTGGAGTCCCAGGGGCTACGAGCAGTACTTC
CDR3 protein: CAWSPRGYEQYF

clone size: NA
V gene: TRBV28
J gene: TRBJ1-2
D gene: NA
CDR3 DNA: TGTGCCAGCAGTTTCCCTACCCCCCTCTATGGCTACACCTTC
CDR3 protein: CASSFPTPLYGYTF

clone size: few
V gene: TRBV18
J gene: TRBJ2-2
D gene: NA
CDR3 DNA: TGTGCCAGCCATTCGGGTGGGAGCACCGGGGAGCTGTTTTTT
CDR3 protein: CASHSGGSTGELFF

clone size: few
V gene: TRBV4-3
J gene: TRBJ2-4
D gene: NA
CDR3 DNA: TGCGCCAGCAGCCAAAGTTCCGCCGGAGAGAACATTCAGTACTTC
CDR3 protein: CASSQSSAGENIQYF

clone size: NA
V gene: TRBV18
J gene: TRBJ1-1
D gene: TRBD1
CDR3 DNA: TGTGCCAGCTCACCTCGGGACAGGGGGCGAGTTGACACTGAAGCTTTCTTT
CDR3 protein: CASSPRDRGRVDTEAFF

clone size: once
V gene: TRBV27
J gene: TRBJ1-1
D gene: TRBD1
CDR3 DNA: TGTGCCAGCTTAGACAGGGGGCCGCAGAGCACTGAAGCTTTCTTT
CDR3 protein: CASLDRGPQSTEAFF

clone size: NA
V gene: TRBV6-6
J gene: TRBJ2-1
D gene: TRBD2
CDR3 DNA: TGTGCCAGCAGTTCCATAGCGGGGGCCTACAATGAGCAGTTCTTC
CDR3 protein: CASSSIAGAYNEQFF

clone size: NA
V gene: TRBV28
J gene: TRBJ1-5
D gene: NA
CDR3 DNA: TGTGCCAGCAGTTTGGTCGGGCAGCCCCAGCATTTT
CDR3 protein: CASSLVGQPQHF

clone size: NA
V gene: TRBV5-1
J gene: TRBJ1-1
D gene: NA
CDR3 DNA: TGCGCCAGCAGACCTTCTCTAACAGGGAACACTGAAGCTTTCTTT
CDR3 protein: CASRPSLTGNTEAFF

clone size: NA
V gene: TRBV28
J gene: TRBJ2-3
D gene: TRBD2
CDR3 DNA: TGTGCCAGCAGTACCGGGACTAGCGGGGTGAATACGCAGTATTTT
CDR3 protein: CASSTGTSGVNTQYF

clone size: NA
V gene: TRBV4-2
J gene: TRBJ2-2
D gene: TRBD1
CDR3 DNA: TGTGCCAGCAGCCAACCCGGGACAGGGAGAGCCGGGGAGCTGTTTTTT
CDR3 protein: CASSQPGTGRAGELFF

clone size: NA
V gene: TRBV30
J gene: TRBJ2-7
D gene: NA
CDR3 DNA: TGTGCCTGGAGTGTATCGGCAAGAGGATACGAGCAGTACTTC
CDR3 protein: CAWSVSARGYEQYF

clone size: NA
V gene: TRBV4-1
J gene: TRBJ2-2
D gene: TRBD2
CDR3 DNA: TGCGCCAGCAGCCAAGATCGTCTAGCGGGGGCGAACACCGGGGAGCTGTTTTTT
CDR3 protein: CASSQDRLAGANTGELFF

clone size: NA
V gene: TRBV5-6
J gene: TRBJ1-3
D gene: NA
CDR3 DNA: TGTGCCAGCAGCTTGGCCATGGAGTCTGGAAACACCATATATTTT
CDR3 protein: CASSLAMESGNTIYF

clone size: NA
V gene: TRBV5-1
J gene: TRBJ2-1
D gene: TRBD2
CDR3 DNA: TGCGCCAGCAGCTTGGTTGTAGCGGGGAGATCCTACAATGAGCAGTTCTTC
CDR3 protein: CASSLVVAGRSYNEQFF

clone size: NA
V gene: TRBV11-1
J gene: TRBJ1-1
D gene: NA
CDR3 DNA: TGTGCCAGCAGCTTGGCAGGGAAGGCTTTCTTT
CDR3 protein: CASSLAGKAFF

clone size: few
V gene: TRBV5-8
J gene: TRBJ1-5
D gene: NA
CDR3 DNA: TGTGCCAGCAGCGATCCCGACAGTTCTTATAGCAATCAGCCCCAGCATTTT
CDR3 protein: CASSDPDSSYSNQPQHF

clone size: NA
V gene: TRBV7-3
J gene: TRBJ2-1
D gene: TRBD2
CDR3 DNA: TGTGCCAGCAGCCGAATAAGCGGGGGGGCAGGAAATGAGCAGTTCTTC
CDR3 protein: CASSRISGGAGNEQFF

clone size: NA
V gene: TRBV4-1
J gene: TRBJ2-7
D gene: NA
CDR3 DNA: TGCGCCAGCAGGGCCCCAGGGGCTGGGTCCGAGCAGTACTTC
CDR3 protein: CASRAPGAGSEQYF

clone size: NA
V gene: TRBV10-2
J gene: TRBJ1-5
D gene: TRBD1
CDR3 DNA: TGCGCCAGCGGAAGACAGGGCGCTCAGCCCCAGCATTTT
CDR3 protein: CASGRQGAQPQHF

clone size: once
V gene: TRBV5-1
J gene: TRBJ2-6
D gene: TRBD1
CDR3 DNA: TGCGCCAGCAGCCCTCAGACAGGGGTTACTGGGGCCAACGTCCTGACTTTC
CDR3 protein: CASSPQTGVTGANVLTF

clone size: NA
V gene: TRBV5-1
J gene: TRBJ2-2
D gene: NA
CDR3 DNA: TGCGCCAGCAGCTTGGTATTCGGGGGAAGCACCGGGGAGCTGTTTTTT
CDR3 protein: CASSLVFGGSTGELFF

clone size: NA
V gene: TRBV7-9
J gene: TRBJ2-5
D gene: TRBD1
CDR3 DNA: TGTGCCAGCAGCCAGGACAGGGGAGGGGAGACCCAGTACTTC
CDR3 protein: CASSQDRGGETQYF

clone size: NA
V gene: TRBV5-1
J gene: TRBJ1-1
D gene: NA
CDR3 DNA: TGCGCCAGCAGTAGACGGGAGAGGAACACTGAAGCTTTCTTT
CDR3 protein: CASSRRERNTEAFF

clone size: once
V gene: TRBV4-2
J gene: TRBJ2-5
D gene: TRBD2
CDR3 DNA: TGTGCCAGCAGCCGCAGGGCCGGGACTAGCGGTTTAAGAGAGACCCAGTACTTC
CDR3 protein: CASSRRAGTSGLRETQYF

clone size: NA
V gene: TRBV30
J gene: TRBJ2-1
D gene: TRBD2
CDR3 DNA: TGTGCCTGGAGTGTACGTCAACTAGCGGGGGGCTCCGAGTCCTACAATGAGCAGTTCTTC
CDR3 protein: CAWSVRQLAGGSESYNEQFF

clone size: NA
V gene: TRBV29-1
J gene: TRBJ2-3
D gene: NA
CDR3 DNA: TGCAGCGTTGATGGCGGAGCCCGCACAGATACGCAGTATTTT
CDR3 protein: CSVDGGARTDTQYF

clone size: NA
V gene: TRBV5-4
J gene: TRBJ2-3
D gene: NA
CDR3 DNA: TGTGCCAGCAGCTTGGGGGGCCTCACAGATACGCAGTATTTT
CDR3 protein: CASSLGGLTDTQYF

clone size: NA
V gene: TRBV7-2
J gene: TRBJ2-7
D gene: TRBD2
CDR3 DNA: TGTGCCAGCAGCTTAGCGCTATTGCGGGGGGGCGAGGAGCAGTACTTC
CDR3 protein: CASSLALLRGGEEQYF

clone size: few
V gene: TRBV9
J gene: TRBJ2-1
D gene: TRBD2
CDR3 DNA: TGTGCCAGCAGCGTAGGGGTGCGGGGGGACTTCTACAATGAGCAGTTCTTC
CDR3 protein: CASSVGVRGDFYNEQFF

clone size: once
V gene: TRBV20-1
J gene: TRBJ1-2
D gene: NA
CDR3 DNA: TGCAGCGCGGGGGGGGACTATGGCTACACCTTC
CDR3 protein: CSAGGDYGYTF

clone size: NA
V gene: TRBV2
J gene: TRBJ2-5
D gene: NA
CDR3 DNA: TGTGCCAGCGCCGATTTTTCGACTGCAGGGGAGACCCAGTACTTC
CDR3 protein: CASADFSTAGETQYF

clone size: NA
V gene: TRBV19
J gene: TRBJ1-4
D gene: TRBD1
CDR3 DNA: TGTGCCAGTAGTCCACAGGGGGCCGAAAATGAAAAACTGTTTTTT
CDR3 protein: CASSPQGAENEKLFF

clone size: NA
V gene: TRBV7-2
J gene: TRBJ2-7
D gene: NA
CDR3 DNA: TGTGCCAGCAGCTTTACAGGGAACGAGCAGTACTTC
CDR3 protein: CASSFTGNEQYF

clone size: NA
V gene: TRBV30
J gene: TRBJ2-3
D gene: NA
CDR3 DNA: TGTGCCTGGAGTGAGTTAGCGACAGATACGCAGTATTTT
CDR3 protein: CAWSELATDTQYF

clone size: NA
V gene: TRBV7-2
J gene: TRBJ2-1
D gene: TRBD1
CDR3 DNA: TGTGCCAGCAACTTAAGGACAGGGCGGCCCCATCGGAATGAGCAGTTCTTC
CDR3 protein: CASNLRTGRPHRNEQFF

clone size: NA
V gene: TRBV2
J gene: TRBJ2-5
D gene: TRBD2
CDR3 DNA: TGTGCCAGCAGCCAGACTAGCGGGGGAGGAGAGACCCAGTACTTC
CDR3 protein: CASSQTSGGGETQYF

clone size: NA
V gene: TRBV19
J gene: TRBJ1-1
D gene: NA
CDR3 DNA: TGTGCCAGTAGTATAATGACAGGGAACACTGAAGCTTTCTTT
CDR3 protein: CASSIMTGNTEAFF

clone size: NA
V gene: TRBV4-2
J gene: TRBJ1-1
D gene: NA
CDR3 DNA: TGTGCCAGCAGCCAAGACAGGGAAAAAGCTTTCTTT
CDR3 protein: CASSQDREKAFF

clone size: NA
V gene: TRBV9
J gene: TRBJ2-7
D gene: NA
CDR3 DNA: TGTGCCAGCAGCGTAAATTTCAGCGGGGAGCAGTACTTC
CDR3 protein: CASSVNFSGEQYF